What follows are 31 T cell receptor beta chains derived from one specimen sequenced in a study of T cell changes during pregnancy in multiple sclerosis. TCRdb keeps only in-frame clones here, not all; method: immunoSEQ multiplex PCR. The sample has 100,000 to 130,000 clones; about 90% are singletons. Sequenced material: peripheral blood, taken in the third trimester of pregnancy. The source of these receptors is a female donor in good health, enrolled as a control in a pregnancy study.

The V and J genes are TRBV2 and TRBJ2-1; 9 bases agree with TRBD1. Germline CDR1 SNHLY, CDR2 FYNNEI. This CDR3 has 12 residues. Losses at the gene ends were 7 bases for V and 7 bases for J; bases not matched to a gene: 2. CDR3 in DNA: TGTGCCAGCAACGGACAGGGGAATGAGCAGTTCTTC. Its translation: CASNGQGNEQFF.

This clone was counted a single time. V and J are TRBV9 and TRBJ2-1; D is possibly TRBD1 (6 bases). The CDR3 is 15 residues long. V lost 0 bases, J lost 5 bases, and 12 bases lay in between. Germline CDR1 is SGDLS and CDR2 is YYNGEE. CDR3 nucleotide sequence: TGTGCCAGCAGCGTAGCTTCGGGACATAACAATGAGCAGTTCTTC. Encoded protein: CASSVASGHNNEQFF.

The gene calls are TRBV4-3 and TRBJ1-1; D is perhaps TRBD1 (5 bases). The ends were cut back, 0 bases at V and 2 bases at J, with 16 bases in the middle. The CDR3 spans 17 residues. Germline V CDR1 and CDR2: LGHNA, YSLEER. CDR3 coding DNA: TGCGCCAGCAGCCAAGATAGGCTTACAGGCGGTAACACTGAAGCTTTCTTT. This sequence encodes CASSQDRLTGGNTEAFF.

The V gene is TRBV27, the J gene TRBJ2-7; TRBD1 is a possible D gene (6 bases). Germline V gives CDR1 MNHEY, CDR2 SMNVEV (reference sequence). The CDR3 length is 13 residues. Trimming took 8 bases from V and 4 from J, leaving 15 bases between them. In DNA, the CDR3 is TGTGCCAGCGGAGAGCAGACAGGTTACGAGCAGTACTTC. Its translation: CASGEQTGYEQYF.

This chain joins TRBV25-1 and TRBJ1-1; perhaps TRBD1 as D (6 bases). The CDR3 is 14 amino acids. The germline V gene has CDR1 MGHDK and CDR2 SYGVNS. Trimming stripped 5 bases from V and 3 bases from J, with 13 bases between. The CDR3 DNA reads TGTGCCAGCAGTAGGCCAGGGGACGACACTGAAGCTTTCTTT. Translating gives CASSRPGDDTEAFF.

This clone appeared once. The chain carries TRBV6-5 and TRBJ1-6; D call uncertain. The CDR3 runs 12 residues. With 2 bases removed from V and 7 bases from J, the gap between germline ends came to 3 bases. The germline V gene has CDR1 MNHEY and CDR2 SVGAGI. CDR3 region: CASSYTNSPLHF. In DNA form, the CDR3 reads TGTGCCAGCAGTTACACAAATTCACCCCTCCACTTT.

J is TRBJ1-5 and V is TRBV18; D gene uncertain. CDR3 length: 13 residues. V gave up 4 bases and J gave up 4 bases, with 8 bases separating them. Germline V gene data show CDR1 as KGHSH and CDR2 as LQKENI. CDR3 DNA: TGTGCCAGCTCACTACAGCTTAATCAGCCCCAGCATTTT. Translating it yields CASSLQLNQPQHF.

The gene calls are TRBV19 and TRBJ1-1, with D possibly being TRBD1 (5 bases). The V gene lost 4 bases and the J gene lost 6 bases, with 12 bases spanning the gap. Germline V lookup: CDR1 LNHDA, CDR2 SQIVND (reference sequence). The CDR3 loop spans 13 amino acids. The CDR3 DNA sequence: TGTGCCAGTAGTAGGGGCTGGGGCGCTGAAGCTTTCTTT. Translating it yields CASSRGWGAEAFF.

J is TRBJ2-2 and V is TRBV5-1, with TRBD1 as a possible D gene (5 bases). The CDR3 runs 15 residues. V was cut by 0 bases and J by 5 bases, with 11 bases left in between. The germline CDR1 and CDR2 sequences are SGHRS and YFSETQ. CDR3 residues: CASSLEVRVTGELFF. The CDR3 DNA sequence: TGCGCCAGCAGCTTGGAGGTCAGGGTAACCGGGGAGCTGTTTTTT.

In its sample, this clone was seen a few times. The chain links TRBV7-9 to TRBJ1-1; possible D gene TRBD1, 5 bases. V lost 1 base and J lost 6, with 6 bases in between. The CDR3 is made up of 12 amino acids. Germline V gene lookup returns CDR1 SEHNR and CDR2 FQNEAQ (reference sequence). The CDR3 is CASSLGDSEAFF. The CDR3 DNA reads TGTGCCAGCAGCTTAGGGGACTCTGAAGCTTTCTTT.

A word on this clone: One junction end does not reproduce the germline sequence, and a read error may be involved. The chain joins TRBV7-9 to TRBJ1-2, with TRBD1 matching 7 bases. The CDR3 consists of 11 residues. Germline V CDR1 and CDR2: SEHNR, FQNEAQ (reference sequence). The CDR3 DNA reads as TGTGCCAGCAGCAAACAGGGGCCTCCGCTCTTC. Its translation: CASSKQGPPLF.

In regard to this clone: The sample contains more than one DNA sequence encoding this CDR3. The chain recombines TRBV30 with TRBJ2-5, with 12 bases aligning to TRBD2. The germline CDR1 and CDR2 sequences are GTSNPN and SVGIG (reference sequence). Germline trimming cut 3 bases from V and 4 bases from J; bases unmatched to any gene: 3. The CDR3 contains 14 residues. The CDR3 DNA reads TGTGCCTGGAGGCTAGCGGGGGGGCCAGAGACCCAGTACTTC. It specifies CAWRLAGGPETQYF.

The genes are TRBV5-1 and TRBJ2-1; D might be TRBD1 (5 bases). The V end was cut by 0 bases, the J end by 0 bases, with 13 bases between. Per germline, CDR1 SGHRS and CDR2 YFSETQ. This CDR3 comprises 17 residues. The CDR3 region is CASSLAFRANSYNEQFF. For the CDR3, the DNA is TGCGCCAGCAGCTTGGCGTTCAGGGCCAACTCCTACAATGAGCAGTTCTTC.

The chain has TRBV9 and TRBJ1-4; TRBD1 matches at 9 bases. This CDR3 region has 15 residues. Per germline, CDR1 SGDLS and CDR2 YYNGEE. V dropped 5 bases and J dropped 4; count of bases not matched to a gene: 6. CDR3 region: CASSGTGGNNEKLFF. As DNA, the CDR3 is TGTGCCAGCAGTGGTACAGGGGGCAATAATGAAAAACTGTTTTTT.

This chain joins TRBV15 and TRBJ1-2; D is unclear. Per germline, CDR1 LNHNV and CDR2 YYDKDF (reference sequence). The CDR3 runs to 15 residues. V gave up 0 bases and J gave up 5 bases, with 13 bases separating them. CDR3 sequence (DNA): TGTGCCACCAGCAGAGATCGACACCCCCCATATGGCTACACCTTC. Its translation is CATSRDRHPPYGYTF. Looking up the rest from reference TRBV15 and TRBJ1-2 gives the full variable domain: DAMVIQNPRYQVTQFGKPVTLSCSQTLNHNVMYWYQQKSSQAPKLLFHYYDKDFNNEADTPDNFQSRRPNTSFCFLDIRSPGLGDTAMYLCATSRDRHPPYGYTFGSGTRLTVV.

The CDR3 protein is CSGGGTGELFF. DNA of the CDR3: TGCAGTGGCGGGGGGACCGGGGAGCTGTTTTTT. V and J are TRBV29-1 and TRBJ2-2, with 8 bases that match TRBD2. Germline CDR1 and CDR2: SQVTM and ANQGSEA. The CDR3 extends over 11 amino acids.

The gene calls are TRBV7-6 and TRBJ1-2; the match to TRBD1 covers 7 bases. The CDR3 is 16 amino acids. CDR1 is SGHVS and CDR2 is FNYEAQ in the germline V gene. The junction had 10 bases not matched to a gene; V was cut back by 5 bases and J by 1 base. The CDR3 bases are TGTGCCAGCAGCCCCCTTGTGACAGGGTTTAACTATGGCTACACCTTC. The encoded protein is CASSPLVTGFNYGYTF.

The V and J genes are TRBV9 and TRBJ2-7; 9 nucleotides align to TRBD1. V lost 3 bases and J lost 2; bases outside the gene matches: 6. This CDR3 comprises 15 residues. Germline CDR1 reads SGDLS; CDR2 reads YYNGEE. The CDR3 region has the DNA TGTGCCAGCAGCGAGGGGGACAGGGAGACCTACGAGCAGTACTTC. It specifies CASSEGDRETYEQYF.

The gene calls are TRBV7-2 and TRBJ1-2; unclear D gene. The CDR3 is 11 residues long. The germline V and J ends were trimmed by 1 base and 6 bases, with 3 bases remaining between them. The germline CDR1 and CDR2 sequences are SGHTA and FQGNSA. CDR3 DNA: TGTGCCAGCAGCTTAGTAGATGGCTACACCTTC. The encoded protein is CASSLVDGYTF.

The chain couples TRBV7-2 to TRBJ2-3, with a possible D match to TRBD1 (7 bases). Between the trimmed V and J ends, which lost 5 bases and 4 bases, there was a span of 22 bases. This CDR3 spans 17 amino acids. Germline CDR1 and CDR2: SGHTA and FQGNSA. The CDR3 loop is CASSPHRGRGSSDTQYF. The DNA of the CDR3 is TGTGCCAGCAGCCCTCATAGGGGGCGGGGATCCTCAGATACGCAGTATTTT.

J is TRBJ2-5 and V is TRBV5-1; D uncertain. The tail of the sequence fits TRBJ2-7 better, so the J call may be wrong. Germline assignment: CDR1 SGHRS and CDR2 YFSETQ. The CDR3 has 11 residues. The CDR3 DNA reads as TGCGCCAGCAGCTTGGGGGGCGAGCAGTACTTC. It encodes CASSLGGEQYF.

The chain is built from TRBV6-1 and TRBJ1-5; D possibly corresponds to TRBD1 (5 bases). The V and J ends lost 2 bases and 6 bases respectively, with 14 bases between them. CDR1 is MNHNS and CDR2 is SASEGT in the germline V gene. The CDR3 contains 15 residues. The CDR3 protein is CASSELRGPGQPQHF. DNA for the CDR3: TGTGCCAGCAGTGAATTAAGGGGTCCCGGTCAGCCCCAGCATTTT.

The chain combines TRBV6-5 with TRBJ2-1; maybe TRBD2 (6 bases). The CDR3 is 15 residues long. Germline V gives CDR1 MNHEY, CDR2 SVGAGI. V was clipped by 2 bases and J by 3 bases, with 11 bases between them. The CDR3 coding sequence is TGTGCCAGCAGTTACAGGGGACTGGGCTACAATGAGCAGTTCTTC. Translated, it gives CASSYRGLGYNEQFF.

This rearrangement joins TRBV4-1 to TRBJ2-3; 8 bases line up with TRBD1. V shed 7 bases, J shed 4 bases, and the junction held 7 bases outside the gene matches. The CDR3 consists of 14 residues. Per the germline V gene, CDR1 is MGHRA and CDR2 is YSYEKL. The CDR3, as DNA: TGCGCCAGCAAAACAGGGACAGGATCAGATACGCAGTATTTT. Translated: CASKTGTGSDTQYF.

V gene TRBV14 combines with J gene TRBJ2-5; tentatively, D is TRBD2 (6 bases). Germline V gives CDR1 SGHDN, CDR2 FVKESK. The length of the CDR3 is 16 residues. Trimming left V 4 bases short and J 4 bases short, with 19 bases between. In nucleotides, the CDR3 is TGTGCCAGCAGCCGGTACCTGGGGGACGGGGGAGAGACCCAGTACTTC. Its protein product is CASSRYLGDGGETQYF. Looking up the rest from reference TRBV14 and TRBJ2-5 gives the full variable domain: EAGVTQFPSHSVIEKGQTVTLRCDPISGHDNLYWYRRVMGKEIKFLLHFVKESKQDESGMPNNRFLAERTGGTYSTLKVQPAELEDSGVYFCASSRYLGDGGETQYFGPGTRLLVL.

The chain joins TRBV7-3 to TRBJ1-6, with no clear D. The CDR3 totals 15 residues. V was cut by 4 bases and J by 5 bases, with 12 bases left in between. Germline CDR1 reads SGHTA; CDR2 reads FQGTGA. The CDR3 coding sequence is TGTGCCAGCAGCTCGTTCGGGCGGGATAATTCACCCCTCCACTTT. It codes for CASSSFGRDNSPLHF. Filled out from reference TRBV7-3 and TRBJ1-6, the complete variable domain reads GAGVSQTPSNKVTEKGKYVELRCDPISGHTALYWYRQSLGQGPEFLIYFQGTGAADDSGLPNDRFFAVRPEGSVSTLKIQRTERGDSAVYLCASSSFGRDNSPLHFGNGTRLTVT.

This chain connects TRBV11-1 to TRBJ2-1; TRBD2 aligns across 11 bases. The CDR3 has 17 residues. CDR1 is SGHAT, CDR2 FQDESV, per germline (reference sequence). V trimming: 2 bases; J trimming: 4 bases; junction bases outside the gene matches: 7. The CDR3 protein is CASSLYSGGALYNEQFF. CDR3 nucleotides: TGTGCCAGCAGCTTATATAGCGGGGGGGCCCTATACAATGAGCAGTTCTTC.

CDR3 sequence reads: CASSYRGTGRYGYTF. CDR3 in DNA: TGTGCCAGCAGTTACCGCGGGACAGGTCGATATGGCTACACCTTC. The chain is built from TRBV6-5 and TRBJ1-2; 8 bases agree with TRBD1. The CDR3 is 15 amino acids. Trimming cost V 2 bases and J 5 bases; bases outside gene matches: 7. The V gene's germline CDR1 is MNHEY and CDR2 SVGAGI.

Only one count was recorded for this clone. The genes are TRBV6-1 and TRBJ1-2, with D possibly being TRBD1 (6 bases). This CDR3 spans 13 amino acids. V was cut by 3 bases and J by 8 bases, with 13 bases left in between. Germline V lookup: CDR1 MNHNS, CDR2 SASEGT. The CDR3 bases are TGTGCCAGCAGTGACAACAGGGTGGACGGCTACACCTTC. Translated: CASSDNRVDGYTF.

This chain uses TRBV7-9 with TRBJ2-5; 7 bases line up with TRBD1. In germline, CDR1 is SEHNR, CDR2 FQNEAQ (reference sequence). This CDR3 contains 16 residues. V was clipped by 4 bases and J by 5 bases; unmatched bases: 13. The CDR3 sequence is CASSYPLNRGEETQYF. Here the CDR3 DNA reads TGTGCCAGCAGCTATCCGCTTAACAGGGGCGAGGAGACCCAGTACTTC.

CDR3 nucleotides: TGTGCCAGCAGCTTAGGCGAGGGTATGGGTGGCTACACCTTC. Translating gives CASSLGEGMGGYTF. This chain uses TRBV7-2 with TRBJ1-2; no reliable D call. The germline V and J ends were trimmed by 1 base and 7 bases, with 13 bases remaining between them. CDR1 SGHTA and CDR2 FQGNSA come from the germline V gene. The CDR3 contains 14 residues.